The sequence of this T cell receptor (beta chain) was determined in a study of blood T cell repertoires in COVID-19. Background on the study: Specimens from acute and convalescent COVID-19 originated in the United States, Italy and Spain.

Germline CDR1 is SQVTM and CDR2 is ANQGSEA. The CDR3 spans 12 residues. V gave up 7 bases and J gave up 0 bases; unmatched junction bases: 2. Sequenced by immunoSEQ multiplex PCR; TCRdb stores in-frame clones only, minus some. Of 200,000 to 250,000 clones listed, approximately 80% were seen once; the top ten hold about 2%. Of note for this clone: At the DNA level, this CDR3 is encoded by other sequences in the same sample as well.

This clonotype was sampled from a man aged 55 to 70 who had recovered from COVID-19. Sequencing was carried out using PBMCs or T cells enriched from blood (not recorded which). The chain carries TRBV29-1 and TRBJ1-1; 7 bases match TRBD1. As DNA, the CDR3 is TGCAGCGCAGGGACAGTGAACACTGAAGCTTTCTTT. Translating gives CSAGTVNTEAFF.